These T cell receptor beta chains were read from a single sample in a study of T cells after yellow fever vaccination. Via MiXCR, TCRdb re-called the 5' RACE reads, giving one row per CDR3 protein. The data contain some 73,000 distinct CDR3 sequences, almost 8% of them singletons. The source was CD8+ T cells sorted from PBMCs, collected on the day of the yellow fever booster vaccination. The receptors originated from a man between 25 and 39 years old who received the YFV17D yellow fever vaccine. Both conserved end residues are part of each CDR3.

J gene: TRBJ2-7
V gene: TRBV18
CDR3 protein: CASSPPSEAYEQYF

J gene: TRBJ2-3
V gene: TRBV9
CDR3 protein: CASSPPTDTQYF

J gene: TRBJ2-7
V gene: TRBV20-1
CDR3 protein: CSARESSDYEQYF

J gene: TRBJ2-7
V gene: TRBV6-5
CDR3 protein: CASSSPYGAPFYEQYF

J gene: TRBJ2-1
V gene: TRBV4-3
CDR3 protein: CASSQEPPSVPAGDNEQFF

J gene: TRBJ2-7
V gene: TRBV6-1
CDR3 protein: CASSEPLAGPAYEQYF

J gene: TRBJ2-3
V gene: TRBV7-3
CDR3 protein: CASSLLGSDTQYF

J gene: TRBJ2-1
V gene: TRBV6-4
CDR3 protein: CASSDSNLAGEGEQFF

J gene: TRBJ2-5
V gene: TRBV20-1
CDR3 protein: CSARIEYRPAETQYF

J gene: TRBJ2-3
V gene: TRBV13
CDR3 protein: CASSLFRESADAQYF

J gene: TRBJ2-1
V gene: TRBV20-1
CDR3 protein: CSAKGLAEYNEQFF

J gene: TRBJ2-1
V gene: TRBV29-1
CDR3 protein: CSVHEGGYNEQFF